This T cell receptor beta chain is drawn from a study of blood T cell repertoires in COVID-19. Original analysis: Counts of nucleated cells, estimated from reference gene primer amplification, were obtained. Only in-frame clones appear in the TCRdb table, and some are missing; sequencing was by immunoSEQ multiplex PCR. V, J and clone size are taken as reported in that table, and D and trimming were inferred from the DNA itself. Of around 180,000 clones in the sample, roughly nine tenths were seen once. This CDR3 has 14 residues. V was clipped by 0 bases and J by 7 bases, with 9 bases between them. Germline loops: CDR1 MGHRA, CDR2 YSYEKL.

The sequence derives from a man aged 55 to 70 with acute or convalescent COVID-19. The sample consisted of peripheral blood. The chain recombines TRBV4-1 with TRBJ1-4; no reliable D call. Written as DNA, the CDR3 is TGCGCCAGCAGCCAAGATCCAGGAGGTGAAAAACTGTTTTTT. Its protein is CASSQDPGGEKLFF.